Below, 3 T cell receptor beta chains from the same sample are listed, as sequenced in a study of human T cells and chemical hapten exposure. Regarding time point: pre-sensitization, week 0. Treatment described: therapeutic diphenylcyclopropenone sensitization with weekly scalp DPC. TCRdb re-analysed the RACE reads in MiXCR, keeping a single row per CDR3 protein. The repertoire consists of roughly 100,000 distinct CDR3 sequences, with roughly an eighth occurring once and the leading ten covering 1.6%. Material: whole blood, obtained in connection with sensitization to the hapten diphenylcyclopropenone (DPC). These TCRs come from a woman between 50 and 59 years old with alopecia areata. Some clones in this sample may be carry-over from other donors' samples.

The chain couples TRBV12-3 or TRBV12-4 to TRBJ2-1; 7 nucleotides match TRBD2. The junction had 4 bases not matched to a gene; V was cut back by 1 base and J by 4 bases. The CDR3 is 15 residues long. The CDR3 DNA reads TGTGCCAGCAGTTTAGGGACTAGTAGGTACAATGAGCAGTTCTTC. It specifies CASSLGTSRYNEQFF.

The chain carries TRBV28 and TRBJ1-1; D might be TRBD1 (6 bases). In germline, CDR1 is MDHEN, CDR2 SYDVKM. Trimming took 2 bases from V and 3 from J, leaving 10 bases between them. The CDR3 spans 14 residues. The CDR3 coding sequence is TGTGCCAGCAGTTTAGACAGGAGGGACACTGAAGCTTTCTTT. It codes for CASSLDRRDTEAFF.

CDR3 region: CASNHYGYTF. DNA of the CDR3: TGTGCCAGTAACCACTATGGCTACACCTTC. The chain couples TRBV19 to TRBJ1-2; no reliable D call. Germline lookup yields CDR1 LNHDA and CDR2 SQIVND (reference sequence). Trimming took off 7 bases at V and 3 bases at J, with 3 bases between the two ends. The CDR3 consists of 10 residues.